A single T cell receptor (beta chain) is shown here with its context. The data were taken from a study of PD-L1 blockade in urothelial cancer. Study in general: As for prior chemotherapy regimens, patients had received 0 to 3.

Stated time point: peripheral blood 6 weeks after treatment start. All patients handed over anywhere from 1 to 8 samples, pretreatment and on-treatment. The CDR3 runs to 14 residues. Between the trimmed V and J ends, which lost 0 bases and 1 base, there was a span of 6 bases. CDR1 is LGHNA, CDR2 YNFKEQ, per germline. Synthetic TCR analog templates were added to each PCR reaction. Profiled with immunoSEQ multiplex PCR; TCRdb holds only in-frame clones, not every one. The table lists around 110,000 clones, roughly 89% of them singletons. This sample comprised PBMCs, obtained around atezolizumab (anti-PD-L1) treatment. This TCR was sampled from a man in his 60s with urothelial cancer. V usage is TRBV4-2 and J usage is TRBJ1-1; D call uncertain. CDR3 bases: TGTGCCAGCAGCCAAGACCGCGGGAACACTGAAGCTTTCTTT. It codes for CASSQDRGNTEAFF.